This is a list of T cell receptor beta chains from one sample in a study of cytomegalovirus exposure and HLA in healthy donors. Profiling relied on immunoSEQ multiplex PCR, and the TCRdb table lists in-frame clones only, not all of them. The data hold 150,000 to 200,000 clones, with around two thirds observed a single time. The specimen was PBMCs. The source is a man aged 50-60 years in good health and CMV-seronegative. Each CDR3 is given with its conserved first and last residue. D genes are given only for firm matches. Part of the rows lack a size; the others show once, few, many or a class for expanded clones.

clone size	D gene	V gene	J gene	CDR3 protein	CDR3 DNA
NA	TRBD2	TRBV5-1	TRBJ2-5	CASTSSGAKEETQYF	TGCGCCAGCACGTCTAGCGGGGCGAAAGAAGAGACCCAGTACTTC
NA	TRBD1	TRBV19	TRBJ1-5	CASSSEGTGNQPQHF	TGTGCCAGTAGTTCCGAGGGGACAGGCAATCAGCCCCAGCATTTT
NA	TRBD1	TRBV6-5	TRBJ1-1	CATSRQGKAFF	TGTGCCACCTCTCGACAGGGGAAAGCTTTCTTT
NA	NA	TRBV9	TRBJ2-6	CASSAWGVSGANVLTF	TGTGCCAGCAGCGCCTGGGGGGTATCTGGGGCCAACGTCCTGACTTTC
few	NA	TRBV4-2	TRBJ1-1	CASSQGLGHPTEAFF	TGTGCCAGCAGCCAAGGACTTGGCCACCCCACTGAAGCTTTCTTT
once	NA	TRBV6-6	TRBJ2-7	CASSYLLERSYEQYF	TGTGCCAGCAGTTACTTACTCGAACGCTCCTACGAGCAGTACTTC
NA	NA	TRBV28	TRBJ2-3	CASSFEADTQYF	TGTGCCAGCAGTTTCGAGGCAGATACGCAGTATTTT
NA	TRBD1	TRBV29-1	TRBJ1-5	CSVILQGASNQPQHF	TGCAGCGTTATCCTACAGGGGGCAAGCAATCAGCCCCAGCATTTT
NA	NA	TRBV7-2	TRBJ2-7	CASSLTGLGSEQYF	TGTGCCAGCAGCTTAACAGGGCTGGGGTCCGAGCAGTACTTC
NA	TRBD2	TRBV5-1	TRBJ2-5	CASSLLAGVQETQYF	TGCGCCAGCAGCTTGTTGGCGGGGGTACAAGAGACCCAGTACTTC
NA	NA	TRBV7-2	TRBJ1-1	CASSYRQANTEAFF	TGTGCCAGCAGCTACCGACAGGCGAACACTGAAGCTTTCTTT
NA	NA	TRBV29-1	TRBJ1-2	CSVEDPTVLYGYTF	TGCAGCGTTGAAGATCCGACAGTTCTCTATGGCTACACCTTC
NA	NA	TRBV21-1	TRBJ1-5	CASSYGGARGIQPQHF	TGTGCCAGCAGTTATGGCGGGGCCCGCGGTATTCAGCCCCAGCATTTT
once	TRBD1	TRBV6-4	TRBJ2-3	CASSGPTGEFNTDTQYF	TGTGCCAGCAGTGGGCCGACAGGGGAATTTAATACAGATACGCAGTATTTT
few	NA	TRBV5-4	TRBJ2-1	CASSLGQGPWNEQFF	TGTGCCAGCAGCTTAGGGCAGGGCCCCTGGAATGAGCAGTTCTTC
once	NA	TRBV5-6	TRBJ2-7	CASSLGWGNYEQYF	TGTGCCAGCAGCTTAGGCTGGGGCAACTACGAGCAGTACTTC
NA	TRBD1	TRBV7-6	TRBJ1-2	CASSLGQGGFGEGYTF	TGTGCCAGCAGCTTGGGACAGGGGGGATTCGGTGAAGGCTACACCTTC
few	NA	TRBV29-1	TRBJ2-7	CSVDFYGGQGEQYF	TGCAGCGTTGATTTTTACGGGGGGCAAGGCGAGCAGTACTTC
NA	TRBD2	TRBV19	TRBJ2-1	CASSIARGGYEQFF	TGTGCCAGTAGTATAGCCCGGGGGGGCTATGAGCAGTTCTTC
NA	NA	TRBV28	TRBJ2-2	CASSFAGGSGELFF	TGTGCCAGCAGTTTTGCTGGGGGGAGCGGGGAGCTGTTTTTT
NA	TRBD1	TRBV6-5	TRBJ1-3	CASLPGQGAGNTIYF	TGTGCCAGTCTACCGGGACAGGGGGCGGGAAACACCATATATTTT
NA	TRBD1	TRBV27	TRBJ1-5	CASTPHRGEGNQPQHF	TGTGCCAGCACTCCCCACAGGGGTGAAGGCAATCAGCCCCAGCATTTT
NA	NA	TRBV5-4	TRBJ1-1	CASSFGGQDTEAFF	TGTGCCAGCAGCTTCGGGGGTCAGGACACTGAAGCTTTCTTT
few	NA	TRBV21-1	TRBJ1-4	CASSINRDRDFTTNEKLFF	TGTGCCAGCAGTATAAACCGGGACAGGGATTTTACAACTAATGAAAAACTGTTTTTT
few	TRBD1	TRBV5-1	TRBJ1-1	CASSPDRGRSAFF	TGCGCCAGCAGCCCGGACAGGGGGCGTTCTGCTTTCTTT
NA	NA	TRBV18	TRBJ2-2	CASSPRAAGATNTGELFF	TGTGCCAGCTCACCACGTGCAGCTGGGGCTACGAACACCGGGGAGCTGTTTTTT
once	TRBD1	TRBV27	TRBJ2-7	CASSSRDRLSYEQYF	TGTGCCAGCAGTTCCCGGGACAGACTCTCCTACGAGCAGTACTTC
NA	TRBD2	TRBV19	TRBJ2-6	CASSTFSGGGSGANVLTF	TGTGCCAGTAGTACTTTTTCGGGAGGGGGCTCTGGGGCCAACGTCCTGACTTTC
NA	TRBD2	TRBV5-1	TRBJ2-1	CASSLGGLAGLDEQFF	TGCGCCAGCAGCTTGGGGGGACTAGCGGGGCTCGATGAGCAGTTCTTC
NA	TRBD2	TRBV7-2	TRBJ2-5	CASSRSGGSQETQYF	TGTGCCAGCAGTCGGAGCGGGGGGTCTCAAGAGACCCAGTACTTC
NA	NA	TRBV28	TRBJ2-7	CASSWNGNYEQYF	TGTGCCAGCAGTTGGAACGGGAACTACGAGCAGTACTTC
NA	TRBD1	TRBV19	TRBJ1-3	CASSSGGSGNTIYF	TGTGCCAGTAGTTCAGGGGGCTCTGGAAACACCATATATTTT
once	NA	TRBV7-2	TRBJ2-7	CASSITRDFTYEQYF	TGTGCCAGCAGCATTACCCGGGACTTCACCTACGAGCAGTACTTC
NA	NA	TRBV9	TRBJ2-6	CASSVEPIGGANVLTF	TGTGCCAGCAGCGTAGAACCCATCGGGGGGGCCAACGTCCTGACTTTC
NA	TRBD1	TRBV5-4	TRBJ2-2	CASSFNRGLRTGELFF	TGTGCCAGCAGCTTTAACAGGGGTCTTCGGACCGGGGAGCTGTTTTTT
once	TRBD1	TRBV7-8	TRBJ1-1	CASSPQGAVEAFF	TGTGCCAGCAGCCCGCAGGGGGCGGTTGAAGCTTTCTTT
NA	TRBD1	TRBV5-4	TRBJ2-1	CASSSGQGRYNEQFF	TGTGCCAGCAGCTCCGGACAGGGTCGCTACAATGAGCAGTTCTTC
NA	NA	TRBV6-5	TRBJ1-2	CASKLDSNYGYTF	TGTGCCAGCAAACTGGACAGTAACTATGGCTACACCTTC
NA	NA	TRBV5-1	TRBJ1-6	CASSWGAREGSPLHF	TGCGCCAGCAGCTGGGGGGCCAGGGAGGGATCACCCCTCCACTTT
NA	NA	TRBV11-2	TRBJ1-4	CASTFGGPTNEKLFF	TGTGCCAGCACCTTCGGGGGACCCACGAATGAAAAACTGTTTTTT
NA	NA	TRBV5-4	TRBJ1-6	CASSLGANSPLHF	TGTGCCAGCAGCTTGGGGGCGAATTCACCCCTCCACTTT
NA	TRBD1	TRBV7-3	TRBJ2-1	CASSLLGTGSYNEQFF	TGTGCCAGCAGCTTACTCGGGACAGGCTCCTACAATGAGCAGTTCTTC
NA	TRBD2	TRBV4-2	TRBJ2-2	CASSQESSGSNTGELFF	TGTGCCAGCAGCCAAGAATCTAGCGGATCGAACACCGGGGAGCTGTTTTTT
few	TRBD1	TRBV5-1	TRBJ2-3	CASSLGTDNTDTQYF	TGCGCCAGCAGCCTCGGGACAGACAACACAGATACGCAGTATTTT
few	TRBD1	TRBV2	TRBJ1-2	CASRGQGNYGYTF	TGTGCCAGCAGGGGACAGGGCAACTATGGCTACACCTTC
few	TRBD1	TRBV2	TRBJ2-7	CASRRDRAEQYF	TGTGCCAGCAGGCGGGACAGGGCCGAGCAGTACTTC
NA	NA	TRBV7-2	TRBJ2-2	CASSLVAGNTGELFF	TGTGCCAGCAGCTTAGTGGCAGGGAACACCGGGGAGCTGTTTTTT
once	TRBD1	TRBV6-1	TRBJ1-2	CASSGLTGPTNYGYTF	TGTGCCAGCAGTGGCTTGACAGGGCCTACTAACTATGGCTACACCTTC
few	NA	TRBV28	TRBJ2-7	CASSYDLGYEQYF	TGTGCCAGCAGTTATGACCTAGGCTACGAGCAGTACTTC
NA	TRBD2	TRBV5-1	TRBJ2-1	CASSLSGTSGSNEQFF	TGCGCCAGCAGCCTATCCGGGACTAGCGGCAGCAATGAGCAGTTCTTC
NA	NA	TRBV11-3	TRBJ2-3	CASSLGASPSTDTQYF	TGTGCCAGCAGCTTAGGAGCGAGCCCCAGCACAGATACGCAGTATTTT
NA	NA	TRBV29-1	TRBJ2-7	CSVEMGNRTYEQYF	TGCAGCGTTGAAATGGGAAACAGGACCTACGAGCAGTACTTC